This T cell receptor beta chain stems from a study of blood T cell repertoires in COVID-19. Study in general: COVID-19 samples collected from the United States, Italy and Spain covered acute and convalescent phases.

Per the authors' pipeline: Reference gene primer amplification yielded estimated nucleated cell counts. Sequencing used immunoSEQ multiplex PCR; TCRdb keeps in-frame clones, though not all of them. The V and J calls and clone size come from that table; D and trimming were worked out from the DNA. Of 200,000 to 250,000 clones in the sample, about 88% were seen once. CDR3 length equals 14 residues. Germline-derived CDR1 and CDR2 are SGHVS and FQNEAQ. Deletions cut 5 bases from V and 2 bases from J, with 12 bases between. The source is an older woman with acute or convalescent COVID-19. This sequence joins TRBV7-8 and TRBJ1-1; TRBD1 might be the D (6 bases). The material sequenced was peripheral blood. This CDR3 reads CASSRGPANTEAFF. The CDR3 nucleotides are TGTGCCAGCAGCCGGGGGCCGGCCAACACTGAAGCTTTCTTT. The entire variable domain, with the rest obtained from reference TRBV7-8 and TRBJ1-1, is as follows: GAGVSQSPRYKVAKRGQDVALRCDPISGHVSLFWYQQALGQGPEFLTYFQNEAQLDKSGLPSDRFFAERPEGSVSTLKIQRTQQEDSAVYLCASSRGPANTEAFFGQGTRLTVV.